This T cell receptor (beta chain) was found in a study of T cell responses to AZD1222 COVID-19 vaccine. The length of the CDR3 is 15 residues. Looked up from germline, CDR1 is SGHVS and CDR2 is FNYEAQ. J gave up 6 bases and V 3 bases, and 4 bases lay outside the gene matches. Generated by immunoSEQ multiplex PCR, the TCRdb table keeps only in-frame clones and is missing some. The data contain roughly 180,000 clones, just over 85% of them singletons. This receptor was identified in an adult in good health. The chain carries TRBV7-6 and TRBJ1-6; 8 nucleotides match TRBD1. Sequencing used peripheral blood, obtained on day 0 of AZD1222 vaccination. The chain's CDR3 is CASSFGTGLNSPLHF. The CDR3 DNA follows: TGTGCCAGCAGCTTCGGGACAGGACTTAATTCACCCCTCCACTTT.